This TCR beta chain was observed in a study of T cell responses to AZD1222 COVID-19 vaccine. The CDR3 consists of 15 residues. The V and J ends lost 5 bases and 4 bases respectively, with 18 bases between them. Looked up from germline, CDR1 is SGHAT and CDR2 is FQNNGV. Using immunoSEQ multiplex PCR, the repertoire was profiled, and TCRdb retains in-frame clones only, with some absent. The repertoire holds 160,000 or so clones, about 90% seen once, with around 1% in the top ten. V gene TRBV11-2 combines with J gene TRBJ2-7; D tentatively reads TRBD1 or TRBD2 (7 bases each). The material was peripheral blood, obtained 28 days after the second AZD1222 dose. The clonotype originates from an adult who received the AZD1222 COVID-19 vaccine. This CDR3 reads CASSPWGGTAYEQYF. CDR3 DNA: TGTGCCAGCAGCCCTTGGGGGGGGACAGCTTACGAGCAGTACTTC. The whole variable domain, filled in from reference TRBV11-2 and TRBJ2-7, reads EAGVAQSPRYKIIEKRQSVAFWCNPISGHATLYWYQQILGQGPKLLIQFQNNGVVDDSQLPKDRFSAERLKGVDSTLKIQPAKLEDSAVYLCASSPWGGTAYEQYFGPGTRLTVT.